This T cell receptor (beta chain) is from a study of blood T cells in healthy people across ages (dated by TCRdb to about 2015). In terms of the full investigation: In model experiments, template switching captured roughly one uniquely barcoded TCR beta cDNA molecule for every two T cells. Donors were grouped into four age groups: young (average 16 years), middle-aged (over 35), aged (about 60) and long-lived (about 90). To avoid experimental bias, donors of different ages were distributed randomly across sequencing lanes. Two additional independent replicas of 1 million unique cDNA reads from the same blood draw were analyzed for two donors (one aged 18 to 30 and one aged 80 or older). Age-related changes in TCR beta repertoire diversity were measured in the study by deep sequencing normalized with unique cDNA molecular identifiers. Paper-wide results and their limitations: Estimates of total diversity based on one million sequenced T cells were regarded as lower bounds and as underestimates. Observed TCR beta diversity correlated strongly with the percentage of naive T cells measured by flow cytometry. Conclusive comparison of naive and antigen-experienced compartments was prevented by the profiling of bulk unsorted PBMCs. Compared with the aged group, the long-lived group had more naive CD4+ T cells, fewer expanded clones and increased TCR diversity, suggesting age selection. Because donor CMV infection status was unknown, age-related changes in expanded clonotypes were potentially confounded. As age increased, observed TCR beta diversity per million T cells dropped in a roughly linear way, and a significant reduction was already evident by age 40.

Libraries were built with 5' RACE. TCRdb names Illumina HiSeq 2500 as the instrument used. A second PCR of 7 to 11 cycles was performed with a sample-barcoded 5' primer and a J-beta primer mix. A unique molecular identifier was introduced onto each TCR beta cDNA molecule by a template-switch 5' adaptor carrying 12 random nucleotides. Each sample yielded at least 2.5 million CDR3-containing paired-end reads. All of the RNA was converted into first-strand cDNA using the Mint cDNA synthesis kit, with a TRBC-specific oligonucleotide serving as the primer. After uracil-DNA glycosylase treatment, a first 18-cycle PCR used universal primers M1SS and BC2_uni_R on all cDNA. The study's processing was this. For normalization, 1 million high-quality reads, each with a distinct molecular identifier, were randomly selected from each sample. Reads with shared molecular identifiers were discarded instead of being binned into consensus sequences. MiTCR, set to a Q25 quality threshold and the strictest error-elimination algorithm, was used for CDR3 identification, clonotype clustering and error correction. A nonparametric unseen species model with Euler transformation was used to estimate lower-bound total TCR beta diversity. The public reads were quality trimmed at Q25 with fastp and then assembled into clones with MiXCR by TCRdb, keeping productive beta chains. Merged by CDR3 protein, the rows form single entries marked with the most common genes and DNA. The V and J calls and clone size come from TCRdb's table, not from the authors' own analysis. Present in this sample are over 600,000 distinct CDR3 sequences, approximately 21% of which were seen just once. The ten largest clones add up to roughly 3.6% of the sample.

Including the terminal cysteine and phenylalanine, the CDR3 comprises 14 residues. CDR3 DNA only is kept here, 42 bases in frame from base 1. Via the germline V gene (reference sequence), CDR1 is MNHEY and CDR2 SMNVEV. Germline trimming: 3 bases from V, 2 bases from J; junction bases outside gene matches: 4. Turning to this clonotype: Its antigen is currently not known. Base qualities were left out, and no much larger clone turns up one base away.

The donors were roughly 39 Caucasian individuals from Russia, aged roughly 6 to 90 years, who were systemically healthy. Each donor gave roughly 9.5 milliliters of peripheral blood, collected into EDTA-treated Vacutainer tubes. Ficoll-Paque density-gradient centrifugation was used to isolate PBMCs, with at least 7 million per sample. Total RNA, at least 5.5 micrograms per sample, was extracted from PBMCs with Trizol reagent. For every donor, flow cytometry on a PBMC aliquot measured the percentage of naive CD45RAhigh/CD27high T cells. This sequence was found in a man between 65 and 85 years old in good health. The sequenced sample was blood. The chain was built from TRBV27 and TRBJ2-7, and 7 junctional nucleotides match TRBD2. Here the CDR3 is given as CASSLERGTYEQYF. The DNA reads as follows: TGTGCCAGCAGTTTGGAGCGGGGTACCTACGAGCAGTACTTC.